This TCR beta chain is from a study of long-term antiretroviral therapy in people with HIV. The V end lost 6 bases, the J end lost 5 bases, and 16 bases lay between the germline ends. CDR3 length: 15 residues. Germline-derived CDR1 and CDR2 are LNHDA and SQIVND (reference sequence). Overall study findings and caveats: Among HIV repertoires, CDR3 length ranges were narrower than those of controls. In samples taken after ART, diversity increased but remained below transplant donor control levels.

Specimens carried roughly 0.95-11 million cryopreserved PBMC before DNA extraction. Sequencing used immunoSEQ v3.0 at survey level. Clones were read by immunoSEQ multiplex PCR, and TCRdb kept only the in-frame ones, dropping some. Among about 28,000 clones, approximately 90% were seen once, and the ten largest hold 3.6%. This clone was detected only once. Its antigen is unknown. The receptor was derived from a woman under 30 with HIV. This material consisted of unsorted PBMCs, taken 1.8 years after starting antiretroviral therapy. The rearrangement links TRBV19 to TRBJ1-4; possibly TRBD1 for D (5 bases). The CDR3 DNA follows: TGTGCCAGTAGGCGACCGGGACGGCGAAATGAAAAACTGTTTTTT. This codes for CASRRPGRRNEKLFF.